These 17 T cell receptor beta chains came from one sample sequenced in a study of T-cell memory formation after mild COVID-19. TCRdb ran MiXCR on the 5' RACE reads and lists one entry per CDR3 protein. The sample shows roughly 170,000 distinct CDR3 sequences, less than 20% of them seen only once. Sequencing was carried out using PBMCs or a T cell subset sorted from them (not recorded which). Every receptor here comes from a man aged 18 to 30 who had mild COVID-19 (a few samples of this study predate the infection). Cell type and time point are not known.

V gene TRBV7-3 combines with J gene TRBJ1-1; no clear D. The CDR3 loop spans 16 amino acids. Trimming took 5 bases from V and 1 from J, leaving 17 bases between them. CDR1 is SGHTA, CDR2 FQGTGA, per germline. The CDR3 here is CASSPVGRGKNTEAFF. CDR3 nucleotides: TGTGCCAGCAGCCCCGTAGGCCGCGGAAAGAACACTGAAGCTTTCTTT. The variable domain in full, completed from reference TRBV7-3 and TRBJ1-1, reads GAGVSQTPSNKVTEKGKYVELRCDPISGHTALYWYRQSLGQGPEFLIYFQGTGAADDSGLPNDRFFAVRPEGSVSTLKIQRTERGDSAVYLCASSPVGRGKNTEAFFGQGTRLTVV.

The gene calls are TRBV5-1 and TRBJ2-5; TRBD2 is a possible D gene (5 bases). Per germline, CDR1 SGHRS and CDR2 YFSETQ. V shed 0 bases and J shed 2 bases, with 14 bases lying between them. The CDR3 is 16 residues long. For the CDR3, the DNA is TGCGCCAGCAGCTTGGGGAGTGGCGGGTCGCAAGAGACCCAGTACTTC. This gives the protein CASSLGSGGSQETQYF.

The V gene is TRBV6-2 or TRBV6-3, the J gene TRBJ1-6; 11 bases match TRBD1. The junction had 7 bases not matched to a gene; V was cut back by 6 bases and J by 6 bases. CDR1 is MNHEY and CDR2 is SVGEGT in the germline V gene. This CDR3 has 16 residues. The CDR3 loop reads CASRMDRGLLNSPLHF. Here the CDR3 DNA reads TGTGCCAGCAGGATGGACAGGGGGCTTCTTAATTCACCCCTCCACTTT.

The chain carries TRBV6-5 and TRBJ2-5, with D perhaps assigned TRBD1 or TRBD2 (6 bases each). The V and J ends lost 10 bases and 2 bases respectively, with 14 bases between them. This CDR3 has 13 amino acids. Germline V gives CDR1 MNHEY, CDR2 SVGAGI. CDR3 nucleotide sequence: TGTGCCACCTGGGGGGCCGGTCAAGAGACCCAGTACTTC. This sequence encodes CATWGAGQETQYF.

This clonotype was observed many times. The chain has TRBV7-9 and TRBJ2-3, with D unresolved. The CDR3 contains 14 residues. Germline loops: CDR1 SEHNR, CDR2 FQNEAQ (reference sequence). Trimming took off 1 base at V and 4 bases at J, with 9 bases between the two ends. The DNA for the CDR3 is TGTGCCAGCAGCTTAGGTGGGTCGGCAGATACGCAGTATTTT. Translated, it gives CASSLGGSADTQYF.

The chain employs TRBV7-2 and TRBJ2-5, with a weak D call TRBD1 (6 bases). Germline CDR1 reads SGHTA; CDR2 reads FQGNSA. Trimming took off 5 bases at V and 1 base at J, with 17 bases between the two ends. The CDR3 has 16 amino acids. The CDR3 coding sequence is TGTGCCAGCAGCCCACCGAGGGGGACCCGCCAAGAGACCCAGTACTTC. It translates to CASSPPRGTRQETQYF.

V gene TRBV7-2 combines with J gene TRBJ2-1, with 10 bases fitting TRBD2. The trim removed 4 bases at V and 4 bases at J, leaving 4 bases unmatched. This CDR3 comprises 15 residues. CDR1 and CDR2 (germline): SGHTA, FQGNSA. This CDR3 is CASSSWTSGYNEQFF. The CDR3 DNA sequence: TGTGCCAGCAGCTCTTGGACTAGCGGATACAATGAGCAGTTCTTC.

This clonotype was picked up a small number of times. The chain links TRBV5-1 to TRBJ2-4; D is perhaps TRBD1 (5 bases). The germline gives CDR1 SGHRS, CDR2 YFSETQ. This CDR3 contains 13 residues. The V end was cut by 0 bases, the J end by 8 bases, with 9 bases between. The CDR3 region is CASSLGQQDIQYF. CDR3 nucleotides: TGCGCCAGCAGCTTGGGACAGCAGGACATTCAGTACTTC.

In this sample, this clonotype turned up many times. V is TRBV7-2 and J is TRBJ2-7, with no clear D. This CDR3 region has 13 residues. V lost 5 bases, J lost 6 bases, and 14 bases lay in between. Germline CDR1 SGHTA, CDR2 FQGNSA. This chain's CDR3 is CASSVTEGREQYV. The CDR3 DNA reads TGTGCCAGCAGCGTCACAGAAGGTCGCGAGCAGTACGTC.

This clonotype has more than one count but fewer than ten. V is TRBV7-9 and J is TRBJ2-7; D not certain. The CDR3 spans 14 residues. Trimming removed 5 bases at V and 3 bases at J, with 14 bases between. The germline V gene has CDR1 SEHNR and CDR2 FQNEAQ (reference sequence). This CDR3 is CASSLGHSIYEQYF. The DNA of the CDR3 is TGTGCCAGCAGCCTGGGTCATTCCATCTACGAGCAGTACTTC.

This clonotype has a handful of counts. The rearrangement links TRBV18 to TRBJ2-5; tentative D call: TRBD2 (5 bases). The CDR3 has 14 amino acids. CDR1 KGHSH and CDR2 LQKENI come from the germline V gene. The ends were cut back, 3 bases at V and 3 bases at J, with 11 bases in the middle. CDR3 nucleotides: TGTGCCAGCTCACCTGATTCGGGAAAAGAGACCCAGTACTTC. It is translated as CASSPDSGKETQYF. Full variable domain (rest looked up from reference TRBV18 and TRBJ2-5): NAGVMQNPRHLVRRRGQEARLRCSPMKGHSHVYWYRQLPEEGLKFMVYLQKENIIDESGMPKERFSAEFPKEGPSILRIQQVVRGDSAAYFCASSPDSGKETQYFGPGTRLLVL.

The rearrangement joins TRBV12-3 or TRBV12-4 to TRBJ1-1; no clear D. This CDR3 has 13 amino acids. The germline V and J ends were trimmed by 4 bases and 11 bases, with 17 bases remaining between them. This chain's CDR3 is CASSYDTVRLAFF. As DNA, the CDR3 is TGTGCCAGCAGTTATGATACGGTTCGGCTCGCTTTCTTT.

This clonotype was seen only once. V usage is TRBV7-2 and J usage is TRBJ1-4; D might be TRBD1 (5 bases). This CDR3 contains 13 residues. Germline values: CDR1 SGHTA, CDR2 FQGNSA. V lost 5 bases, J lost 6 bases, and 10 bases lay in between. Here the CDR3 DNA reads TGTGCCAGCAGCGGGACCTCCTATGAAAAACTGTTTTTT. This translates into CASSGTSYEKLFF.

This clonotype has more than one count but fewer than ten. The rearrangement joins TRBV24-1 to TRBJ2-3; a weak D match, TRBD2 (6 bases). CDR3 length: 17 amino acids. V lost 9 bases and J 4 bases, leaving 25 bases between the germline ends. Looked up from germline, CDR1 is KGHDR and CDR2 is SFDVKD. The CDR3 DNA follows: TGTGCCACCCGCCCTCGGGCAGGGACGGGAGTGGCAGATACGCAGTATTTT. Protein: CATRPRAGTGVADTQYF.

A few counts support this clonotype. The genes are TRBV24-1 and TRBJ2-1; 9 nucleotides align to TRBD1. V was clipped by 1 base and J by 8 bases; unmatched bases: 2. This CDR3 comprises 14 residues. The germline V gene has CDR1 KGHDR and CDR2 SFDVKD. CDR3 residues: CATSDFRTGDEQFF. The CDR3 DNA is TGTGCCACCAGTGATTTTCGGACAGGGGATGAGCAGTTCTTC.

This clonotype has just a few counts. The V gene is TRBV5-4, the J gene TRBJ2-2; 8 nucleotides align to TRBD2. The J segment lost 1 base and the V segment lost 0 bases, leaving 2 bases of the junction unmatched. CDR1 is SGHNT, CDR2 YYREEE, per germline (reference sequence). The CDR3 runs 16 residues. Written as DNA, the CDR3 is TGTGCCAGCAGCTTGGTTAGCGGGGTGAACACCGGGGAGCTGTTTTTT. It is translated as CASSLVSGVNTGELFF.

This clonotype was counted between two and nine times. The chain has TRBV6-2 or TRBV6-3 and TRBJ2-1; D could derive from TRBD1 or TRBD2 (5 bases each). This CDR3 is built from 14 residues. Germline CDR1 reads MNHEY; CDR2 reads SVGEGT. V dropped 6 bases and J dropped 7 bases, with 16 bases sitting between them. CDR3 coding DNA: TGTGCCAGCAGGGGACGGGCTAGCCTGAATGAGCAGTTCTTC. Its translation is CASRGRASLNEQFF.